These 10 T cell receptor beta chains came from one sample sequenced in a study of T cell repertoires in cytomegalovirus infection. From the reads, TCRdb called clonotypes with MiXCR, one entry per CDR3 protein. The sample lists approximately 150,000 distinct CDR3 sequences; about a sixth were seen once. Sequenced: CD8+ T cells from PBMCs. These receptors were collected from a human donor in good health (CMV status not recorded). Some clones in this sample may be carry-over from other donors' samples.

In this sample, this clonotype turned up a few times. The rearrangement links TRBV11-2 to TRBJ2-5, with D perhaps given as TRBD1 or TRBD2 (5 bases each). Germline V gives CDR1 SGHAT, CDR2 FQNNGV. V was trimmed by 5 bases and J by 0 bases, leaving 13 bases between them. The CDR3 totals 15 residues. This CDR3 is CASSHRDRHQETQYF. DNA for the CDR3: TGTGCCAGCAGCCACCGGGACCGCCACCAAGAGACCCAGTACTTC.

J is TRBJ1-4 and V is TRBV7-9; 7 positions agree with TRBD1. Germline V gives CDR1 SEHNR, CDR2 FQNEAQ (reference sequence). This CDR3 has 13 residues. The V gene end was trimmed by 8 bases and the J gene end by 8 bases; junction bases not matched to a gene: 8. The CDR3 is CASGSQGREKLFF. Here the CDR3 DNA reads TGTGCCAGCGGATCACAGGGGCGGGAAAAACTGTTTTTT.

The rearrangement uses TRBV5-8 and TRBJ2-7; a weak D match, TRBD2 (6 bases). The CDR3 covers 15 residues. V gave up 4 bases and J gave up 2 bases, with 16 bases separating them. Germline CDR1 is SGHTS and CDR2 is YDEGEE. The DNA for the CDR3 is TGTGCCAGCAGCCCTACCTTAGCGGCGACCTACGAGCAGTACTTC. Translation gives CASSPTLAATYEQYF.

The table lists this clonotype with a few counts. J is TRBJ2-2 and V is TRBV20-1; TRBD2 aligns across 10 bases. With 0 bases clipped from V and 5 bases from J, the junction kept 6 bases outside the gene matches. The V gene's germline CDR1 is DFQATT and CDR2 SNEGSKA (reference sequence). This CDR3 comprises 16 residues. DNA of the CDR3: TGCAGTGCTAGAGATTTTCTAGCGGGAGTTACCGGGGAGCTGTTTTTT. This codes for CSARDFLAGVTGELFF.

V and J are TRBV25-1 and TRBJ2-1; D is unclear. Deletions cut 8 bases from V and 10 bases from J, with 15 bases between. Per germline, CDR1 MGHDK and CDR2 SYGVNS. This CDR3 has 12 residues. The CDR3 DNA is TGTGCCAGCGGATCCGCTGCCCGGGAGCAGTTCTTC. Protein sequence: CASGSAAREQFF.

The chain couples TRBV11-1 to TRBJ2-7, with a weak D call TRBD2 (5 bases). The germline V gene encodes CDR1 SGHAT and CDR2 FQDESV (reference sequence). V was pared by 3 bases and J by 7 bases, with 19 bases between. The CDR3 contains 15 residues. The CDR3, as DNA: TGTGCCAGCAGCTTTTTGAGGGATGGTTCGTGGGAGCAGTACTTC. This encodes CASSFLRDGSWEQYF.

The chain uses TRBV7-9 and TRBJ2-7; 8 positions agree with TRBD1. Germline V gives CDR1 SEHNR, CDR2 FQNEAQ (reference sequence). V lost 5 bases to trimming and J lost 0 bases; unmatched junction nucleotides: 6. The CDR3 is made up of 15 amino acids. CDR3 protein: CASSPRQGNSYEQYF. The CDR3 nucleotides read TGTGCCAGCAGCCCCAGACAGGGGAACTCCTACGAGCAGTACTTC.

CDR3 nucleotide sequence: TGTGCCAGCAGCGCGGGACTAGCGGGAGGGTACGAGCAGTACTTC. Translating it yields CASSAGLAGGYEQYF. V and J are TRBV6-5 and TRBJ2-7, with TRBD2 identical over 16 bases. CDR1 is MNHEY and CDR2 is SVGAGI in the germline V gene. The junction had 3 bases not matched to a gene; V was cut back by 6 bases and J by 4 bases. The CDR3 totals 15 residues.

The J gene is TRBJ2-5, the V gene TRBV7-2; D might be TRBD1 or TRBD2, each matching 5 bases. This CDR3 has 15 residues. Germline CDR1 and CDR2: SGHTA and FQGNSA. Trimming removed 5 bases at V and 7 bases at J, with 20 bases between. The CDR3: CASSPGTLPLGTQYF. The DNA of the CDR3 is TGTGCCAGCAGCCCCGGGACCCTACCCCTAGGGACCCAGTACTTC.

This chain joins TRBV9 and TRBJ2-1, with D unresolved. The CDR3 totals 14 residues. Trimming shortened V by 3 bases and J by 0 bases, and 7 bases separated the two germline ends. From germline, CDR1 is SGDLS and CDR2 YYNGEE. The CDR3 DNA is TGTGCCAGCAGCGGGACCGCCTCCTACAATGAGCAGTTCTTC. Its translation: CASSGTASYNEQFF.